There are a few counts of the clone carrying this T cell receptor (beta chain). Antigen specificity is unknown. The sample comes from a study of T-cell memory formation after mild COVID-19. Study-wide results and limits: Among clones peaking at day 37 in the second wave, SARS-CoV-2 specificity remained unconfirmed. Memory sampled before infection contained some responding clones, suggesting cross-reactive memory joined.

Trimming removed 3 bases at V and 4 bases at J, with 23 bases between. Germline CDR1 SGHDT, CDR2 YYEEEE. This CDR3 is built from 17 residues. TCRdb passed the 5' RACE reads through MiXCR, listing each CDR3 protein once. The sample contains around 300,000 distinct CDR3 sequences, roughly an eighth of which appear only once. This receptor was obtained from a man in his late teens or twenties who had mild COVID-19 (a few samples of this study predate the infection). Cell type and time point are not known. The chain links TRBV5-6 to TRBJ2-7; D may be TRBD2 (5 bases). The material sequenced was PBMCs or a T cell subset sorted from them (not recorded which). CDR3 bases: TGTGCCAGCAGCTACGGGGTAGGATCCCCCGTACGGTACGAGCAGTACTTC. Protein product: CASSYGVGSPVRYEQYF.